Listed below are T cell receptor beta chains from one sample, sequenced in a study of cytomegalovirus exposure and HLA in healthy donors. Assay used: immunoSEQ multiplex PCR; TCRdb lists only in-frame clones, some missing. This sample has under 150,000 clones, with roughly 80% found just once. Sample: PBMCs. The receptors come from a middle-aged woman in good health and CMV-seronegative. The CDR3 runs from the conserved cysteine through the conserved F or W. A D gene is named only where the DNA matches it firmly. A clone size is listed for some rows: how often the clone was seen (once, few, many), or a class if it is expanded.

j_call | cdr3_length | d_call | clone_size | v_call | cdr3_aa | cdr3_nt
TRBJ1-4 | 16 | . | once | TRBV5-4 | CASSAFRKQGNEKLFF | TGTGCCAGCAGCGCATTTCGAAAACAGGGAAACGAAAAACTGTTTTTT
TRBJ2-1 | 14 | . | . | TRBV6-1 | CASSEASRGYEQFF | TGTGCCAGCAGTGAAGCTTCCAGGGGCTATGAGCAGTTCTTC
TRBJ2-7 | 14 | . | few | TRBV7-8 | CASRGGVSSYEQYF | TGTGCCAGCAGGGGAGGTGTAAGCTCCTACGAGCAGTACTTC
TRBJ2-7 | 15 | . | . | TRBV6-5 | CASKSGGMAGYEQYF | TGTGCCAGCAAATCTGGGGGGATGGCGGGTTACGAGCAGTACTTC
TRBJ2-3 | 13 | . | . | TRBV29-1 | CSVRTVSTDTQYF | TGCAGCGTTAGGACAGTTTCCACAGATACGCAGTATTTT
TRBJ2-7 | 14 | . | few | TRBV29-1 | CSVEILNRRYEQYF | TGCAGCGTTGAGATATTGAACAGGCGGTACGAGCAGTACTTC
TRBJ2-1 | 13 | . | . | TRBV5-1 | CASSHEDYSEQFF | TGCGCCAGCAGCCACGAAGACTATAGTGAGCAGTTCTTC
TRBJ2-3 | 15 | . | . | TRBV29-1 | CSVQTDRTSTDTQYF | TGCAGCGTCCAGACGGACAGAACTAGCACAGATACGCAGTATTTT
TRBJ1-3 | 14 | . | few | TRBV5-8 | CASSLSGYGNTIYF | TGTGCCAGCAGCTTGTCAGGGTATGGAAACACCATATATTTT
TRBJ2-1 | 21 | TRBD2 | . | TRBV4-3 | CASSPFPAASGSSSSYNEQFF | TGCGCCAGCAGCCCCTTTCCGGCGGCTAGCGGGAGTTCGAGCTCCTACAATGAGCAGTTCTTC
TRBJ2-3 | 14 | . | once | TRBV10-3 | CATGLDRSTDTQYF | TGTGCCACCGGATTAGACAGAAGCACAGATACGCAGTATTTT
TRBJ1-6 | 18 | . | . | TRBV27 | CASSRLRIGGRWNSPLHF | TGTGCCAGCAGCCGCCTTCGTATAGGGGGTCGGTGGAATTCACCCCTCCACTTT
TRBJ1-6 | 20 | TRBD1 | . | TRBV5-4 | CASSLGAPFKTGALGSPLHF | TGTGCCAGCAGCTTGGGGGCCCCGTTTAAGACAGGGGCTTTAGGATCACCCCTCCACTTT
TRBJ2-3 | 17 | TRBD1 | . | TRBV13 | CASSLARTGWDTDTQYF | TGTGCCAGCAGCTTAGCCCGGACAGGGTGGGACACAGATACGCAGTATTTT
TRBJ1-2 | 13 | . | . | TRBV5-6 | CASSRRGGYGYTF | TGTGCCAGCAGCCGGCGGGGTGGGTATGGCTACACCTTC
TRBJ2-4 | 15 | . | . | TRBV5-7 | CASSRRAVAKNIQYF | TGTGCCAGCAGCCGGCGGGCCGTAGCCAAAAACATTCAGTACTTC
TRBJ2-7 | 14 | TRBD1 | . | TRBV7-2 | CASSFDRGPYEQYF | TGTGCCAGCAGCTTCGACAGGGGGCCCTACGAGCAGTACTTC
TRBJ2-2 | 15 | TRBD1 | . | TRBV6-1 | CASSAQGANTGELFF | TGTGCCAGCAGTGCCCAGGGGGCGAACACCGGGGAGCTGTTTTTT
TRBJ1-1 | 14 | . | . | TRBV7-9 | CASSLIPENTEAFF | TGTGCCAGCAGCTTAATCCCAGAGAACACTGAAGCTTTCTTT
TRBJ1-5 | 14 | TRBD1 | . | TRBV7-9 | CSSSSGQDGQPQHF | TGTTCCAGCAGCTCCGGACAGGACGGACAGCCCCAGCATTTT
TRBJ2-1 | 15 | TRBD2 | . | TRBV7-9 | CASSPEDSGYNEQFF | TGTGCCAGCAGCCCCGAAGATAGCGGGTACAATGAGCAGTTCTTC
TRBJ1-4 | 15 | TRBD1 | . | TRBV19 | CASSGPQGIGEKLFF | TGTGCCAGTAGTGGCCCACAGGGGATCGGCGAAAAACTGTTTTTT
TRBJ1-2 | 12 | . | . | TRBV6-5 | CASSTGGYGYTF | TGTGCCAGCAGTACCGGTGGCTATGGCTACACCTTC
TRBJ2-5 | 13 | TRBD1 | . | TRBV18 | CASSKDRDETQYF | TGTGCCAGCTCAAAAGACAGGGATGAGACCCAGTACTTC
TRBJ1-5 | 15 | . | . | TRBV6-5 | CASSYSFHSNQPQHF | TGTGCCAGCAGTTACTCATTCCATAGCAATCAGCCCCAGCATTTT
TRBJ2-3 | 17 | TRBD1 | . | TRBV2 | CASSEAGTVVSTDTQYF | TGTGCCAGCAGTGAAGCGGGGACAGTCGTGAGCACAGATACGCAGTATTTT
TRBJ2-1 | 14 | TRBD1 | . | TRBV7-2 | CASSLNTGGLEQFF | TGTGCCAGCAGCTTAAATACAGGGGGCCTTGAGCAGTTCTTC
TRBJ1-1 | 12 | . | . | TRBV7-8 | CASSPPGTEAFF | TGTGCCAGCAGCCCCCCGGGCACTGAAGCTTTCTTT
TRBJ2-3 | 13 | . | . | TRBV19 | CASKPGITDTQYF | TGTGCCAGTAAGCCGGGTATCACAGATACGCAGTATTTT
TRBJ1-2 | 15 | . | . | TRBV4-2 | CASSPSGGWDYGYTF | TGTGCCAGCAGCCCGAGTGGGGGGTGGGACTATGGCTACACCTTC
TRBJ1-2 | 13 | . | . | TRBV19 | CASSIEAGSGYTF | TGTGCCAGTAGTATAGAGGCAGGAAGTGGCTACACCTTC
TRBJ2-2 | 16 | TRBD1 | . | TRBV2 | CASSEWDRGQAGELLF | TGTGCCAGCAGTGAATGGGACAGGGGGCAGGCCGGGGAGCTGCTCTTT
TRBJ2-3 | 13 | . | few | TRBV9 | CASSPTPADTQYF | TGTGCCAGCAGCCCAACCCCCGCGGATACGCAGTATTTT
TRBJ2-3 | 17 | TRBD2 | . | TRBV5-6 | CASSKNPGLAGTDTQYF | TGTGCCAGCAGCAAAAATCCGGGACTAGCGGGCACAGATACGCAGTATTTT
TRBJ2-1 | 15 | TRBD2 | . | TRBV7-2 | CASSPTSGGSNEQFF | TGTGCCAGCAGTCCGACTAGCGGGGGGTCCAATGAGCAGTTCTTC
TRBJ2-7 | 13 | . | . | TRBV5-4 | CASSVDSFGEQYF | TGTGCCAGCAGCGTGGACAGCTTTGGCGAGCAGTACTTC
TRBJ1-4 | 14 | TRBD1 | . | TRBV18 | CASSRDRRDEKLFF | TGTGCCAGCTCACGGGACAGGAGGGACGAAAAACTGTTTTTT
TRBJ1-5 | 20 | TRBD1 | . | TRBV27 | CASSPEAGTGGRKSNQPQHF | TGTGCCAGCAGTCCTGAAGCCGGGACAGGGGGCAGAAAGAGCAATCAGCCCCAGCATTTT
TRBJ1-2 | 11 | TRBD1 | . | TRBV2 | CAIDRGNGYTF | TGTGCCATAGACAGGGGAAATGGCTACACCTTC
TRBJ2-7 | 17 | TRBD2 | once | TRBV2 | CASSEWASGSSSYEQYF | TGTGCCAGCAGTGAATGGGCTAGCGGGAGCTCCAGCTACGAGCAGTACTTC
TRBJ1-1 | 13 | . | . | TRBV7-2 | CASTPLAGAEAFF | TGTGCCAGCACCCCCCTTGCGGGCGCTGAAGCTTTCTTT
TRBJ2-7 | 15 | . | . | TRBV5-1 | CASSLGVTGPYEQYF | TGCGCCAGCAGCTTGGGGGTGACAGGACCCTACGAGCAGTACTTC
TRBJ2-7 | 16 | TRBD2 | . | TRBV28 | CASSSSGSRESGEQYF | TGTGCCAGCAGTTCCAGCGGGAGTCGGGAGTCTGGCGAGCAGTACTTC
TRBJ2-7 | 14 | . | once | TRBV15 | CATSRAGGTPEQYF | TGTGCCACCAGCAGAGCCGGGGGAACCCCCGAGCAGTACTTC
TRBJ2-7 | 12 | . | . | TRBV5-1 | CASSVTGYEQYF | TGCGCCAGCAGCGTGACTGGTTACGAGCAGTACTTC
TRBJ1-2 | 13 | . | . | TRBV18 | CASSPGLSYGYTF | TGTGCCAGCTCACCCGGACTGAGCTATGGCTACACCTTC
TRBJ2-1 | 16 | TRBD2 | once | TRBV6-5 | CASSSPLGGGYNEQFF | TGTGCCAGCAGTTCCCCACTGGGCGGGGGTTACAATGAGCAGTTCTTC
TRBJ1-1 | 14 | . | . | TRBV10-3 | CAITPRGAATEAFF | TGTGCCATCACCCCCCGGGGGGCAGCCACTGAAGCTTTCTTT